This is a list of T cell receptor beta chains from one sample in a study of cytomegalovirus exposure and HLA in healthy donors. The assay was immunoSEQ multiplex PCR, and TCRdb's table has in-frame clones only and misses some. The top ten clones hold 0.75% to 0.95% of a sample with about 160,000 clones, around 85% of them seen once. Source material: PBMCs. These TCRs come from a woman in her twenties or thirties in good health and CMV-seronegative. The CDR3 runs from the conserved cysteine through the conserved F or W. D genes are given only for firm matches. Some rows mark clone size as missing; the rest say once, few, many or name a class of expanded clone.

d_call: TRBD1; clone_size: NA; j_call: TRBJ1-4; v_call: TRBV6-5; cdr3_nt: TGTGCCACCGGACAGGGAGGTGAAAAACTGTTTTTT; cdr3_aa: CATGQGGEKLFF
d_call: NA; clone_size: NA; j_call: TRBJ1-6; v_call: TRBV15; cdr3_nt: TGTGCCACCAGCAAGAGGGGGTGGCGAGAGTCACCCCTCCACTTT; cdr3_aa: CATSKRGWRESPLHF
d_call: TRBD1; clone_size: NA; j_call: TRBJ2-7; v_call: TRBV10-2; cdr3_nt: TGCGCCAGCAGTGAGAGGGACAGTTACGAGCAGTACTTC; cdr3_aa: CASSERDSYEQYF
d_call: NA; clone_size: NA; j_call: TRBJ1-2; v_call: TRBV5-1; cdr3_nt: TGCGCCAGCAGTACTCGACCCTCCGAAGGGGTTCATGGCTACACCTTC; cdr3_aa: CASSTRPSEGVHGYTF
d_call: NA; clone_size: once; j_call: TRBJ2-2; v_call: TRBV28; cdr3_nt: TGTGCCAGCAGTTCTATTAAGAACACCGGGGAGCTGTTTTTT; cdr3_aa: CASSSIKNTGELFF
d_call: TRBD2; clone_size: once; j_call: TRBJ2-2; v_call: TRBV30; cdr3_nt: TGTGCCTGGAGAGAGAGACTAGCGGACCCCACCGGGGAGCTGTTTTTT; cdr3_aa: CAWRERLADPTGELFF
d_call: NA; clone_size: NA; j_call: TRBJ2-7; v_call: TRBV9; cdr3_nt: TGTGCCAGCAGTGGGGGCGCCTACGCTCACGAGCAGTACTTC; cdr3_aa: CASSGGAYAHEQYF
d_call: TRBD2; clone_size: NA; j_call: TRBJ2-3; v_call: TRBV10-3; cdr3_nt: TGTGCCATCAGTGGTGGGCGACTAGCGGACAGCACAGATACGCAGTATTTT; cdr3_aa: CAISGGRLADSTDTQYF
d_call: NA; clone_size: NA; j_call: TRBJ1-4; v_call: TRBV28; cdr3_nt: TGTGCCAGCAGTCGCCGAGCGGCGGCTGAAAAACTGTTTTTT; cdr3_aa: CASSRRAAAEKLFF
d_call: NA; clone_size: NA; j_call: TRBJ1-1; v_call: TRBV7-2; cdr3_nt: TGTGCCAGCAAACGGGGGGTTTTAACTGAAGCTTTCTTT; cdr3_aa: CASKRGVLTEAFF
d_call: NA; clone_size: once; j_call: TRBJ1-6; v_call: TRBV7-6; cdr3_nt: TGTGCCAGCAGCTTAGACTTCGCGGGCCCCAATTCACCCCTCCACTTT; cdr3_aa: CASSLDFAGPNSPLHF
d_call: TRBD2; clone_size: NA; j_call: TRBJ2-2; v_call: TRBV7-9; cdr3_nt: TGTGCCAGCAGCTCTAATAGCGGGGGGCTATCCACCGGGGAGCTGTTTTTT; cdr3_aa: CASSSNSGGLSTGELFF